This T cell receptor beta chain is from a study of T cells after yellow fever vaccination. Conversion of TCR transcripts into cDNA relied on 5'RACE template switching, which added a universal primer site and UMIs. A single record per CDR3 protein comes from TCRdb applying MiXCR to the 5' RACE reads. The table records 230,000 or so distinct CDR3 sequences, about 3.5% of them present only once. At least ten counts were recorded for this clonotype. Its antigen is unidentified. Study-wide findings and caveats: Once the booster was given, most primary-vaccination clones reappeared, at around 95% for CD4 and over 70% for CD8. It was the secondary response that reached its peak faster, day 5 versus 15, but it was weaker.

The CDR3 length is 16 residues. The ends lost 0 bases at V and 7 bases at J; junction bases unmatched: 7. Germline-derived CDR1 and CDR2 are SGHVS and FQNEAQ. Sequences were derived from PBMCs, sampled 15 days after the yellow fever booster vaccination. This sequence joins TRBV7-8 and TRBJ2-1; 9 nucleotides match TRBD2. This sequence originates from a man aged 18 to 30 who received the YFV17D yellow fever vaccine. CDR3 in DNA: TGTGCCAGCAGCTTAGCGCAGCGGGGGGCGGGGAATGAGCAGTTCTTC. It codes for CASSLAQRGAGNEQFF.